Detailed here is one T cell receptor (beta chain). What antigen it recognizes has not been identified. It has no much larger one-base neighbor in the sample; base qualities were not kept. This sample was sequenced with an Illumina HiSeq 2500. Quantitative 5'-RACE with molecular barcodes was used to prepare TCR beta libraries. Per the source publication's procedure: A new computational method based on a probabilistic model of VDJ rearrangement was used to identify disease-linked TCR variants. TCRdb took the public reads, trimmed them with fastp at Q25, ran MiXCR for clone calling and kept in-frame beta chains. When rows share a CDR3 protein, they turn into one entry using the most common DNA and genes. TCRdb's processing, not the study's, gives the V and J calls here. The sample table contains about 450,000 distinct CDR3 sequences; only one count was recorded for approximately 26% of them. The ten largest account for about 1% of the sample.

This record belongs to a study of CD8 T cells in ankylosing spondylitis (dated by TCRdb to about 2017). As for the study more broadly: The study profiled T cell receptor beta repertoires in healthy donors and ankylosing spondylitis patients to find disease-linked TCR variants. In total, the full study cohort was made up of approximately 99 healthy donors and roughly 27 ankylosing spondylitis patients. Peripheral blood was sampled, and synovial fluid was also collected from ankylosing spondylitis patients. Broad study findings and their caveats: In peripheral blood, the disease-linked clones were found at relatively low frequencies and had a CD8+ phenotype. Blood from ankylosing spondylitis patients appeared to be characterized by a TCR beta motif composed of about eight highly homologous amino acid variants. The disease-linked clones were reported to be significantly enriched in matched synovial fluid samples from ankylosing spondylitis patients. Some TCR beta motif variants had previously been reported in synovial fluid and blood of reactive arthritis patients, which suggested common disease-initiation mechanisms.

Germline trimming: 4 bases from V, 0 bases from J; junction bases outside gene matches: 6. From the cysteine up to the phenylalanine, the CDR3 has a length of 17 residues. Of the read, only the CDR3 DNA is kept; its 51 bases are in frame from base 1. CDR1 and CDR2 (SGHRS, YFSETQ) derive from the germline V gene. Recombination joined TRBV5-1 with TRBJ1-5; TRBD1 matches 11 bases in the middle. The receptor was isolated from a male donor with ankylosing spondylitis. The sample was blood, either unsorted or a sorted T cell fraction (not recorded which). CDR3 protein: CASSPGTGGYSNQPQHF. The nucleotide sequence reads as follows: TGCGCCAGCAGCCCCGGGACAGGGGGTTATAGCAATCAGCCCCAGCATTTT.